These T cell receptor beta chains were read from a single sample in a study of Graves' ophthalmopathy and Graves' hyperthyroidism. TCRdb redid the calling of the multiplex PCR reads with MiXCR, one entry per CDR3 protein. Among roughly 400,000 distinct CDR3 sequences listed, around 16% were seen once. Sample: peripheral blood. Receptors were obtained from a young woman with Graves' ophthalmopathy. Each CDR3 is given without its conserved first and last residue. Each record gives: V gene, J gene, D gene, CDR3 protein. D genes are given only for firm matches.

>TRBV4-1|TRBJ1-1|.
ASSQDPGRRTEAF
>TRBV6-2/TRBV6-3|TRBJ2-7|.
ASSYFYGLFSGEYEQY
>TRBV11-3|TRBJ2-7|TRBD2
ASSPRSGGVVWDYEQY
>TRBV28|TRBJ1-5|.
ASNGSGGGNQPQH
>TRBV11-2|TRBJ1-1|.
ASSSFRTEAF
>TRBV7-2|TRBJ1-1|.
ASSLGARGDAF
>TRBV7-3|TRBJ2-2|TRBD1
ASSGPGGTASTGELF
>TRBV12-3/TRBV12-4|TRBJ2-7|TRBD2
ASSPSLAGRRGYVQY
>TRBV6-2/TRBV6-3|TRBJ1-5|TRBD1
ASSYLRTGAVQGNQPQH
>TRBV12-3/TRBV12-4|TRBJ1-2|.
ASSSRVIYGYT
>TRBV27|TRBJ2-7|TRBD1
ASSKGQGGYEQY